Listed here is a single T cell receptor (beta chain). The data derive from a study of T cell clones after liver transplantation. Method: immunoSEQ multiplex PCR; TCRdb's copy keeps in-frame clones and lacks some. Altogether under 130,000 clones are present, around four fifths being singletons, with the ten largest covering roughly 3.1%. This CDR3 is 14 amino acids long. CDR1 is GTSNPN and CDR2 is SVGIG in the germline V gene (reference sequence). V lost 4 bases and J lost 6, with 15 bases in between. V is TRBV30 and J is TRBJ2-2, with D perhaps TRBD1 or TRBD2 (5 bases each). This specimen was CD4+ T cells from blood, taken about 50 months after liver transplant. The receptor comes from a human patient who received a liver transplant. Some T cells may have come from the graft donor. CDR3 amino acids: CAWKGTTGPGELFF. CDR3 DNA: TGTGCCTGGAAAGGCACCACGGGACCCGGGGAGCTGTTTTTT.